This T cell receptor beta chain originates from a study of blood T cell repertoires in COVID-19. Overall study: The samples span acute and convalescent COVID-19 from the United States, Italy and Spain. PBMCs, B-cell-depleted T cells, or T cells provided the cDNA or gDNA that made up the material.

Per the authors' pipeline: It was from reference gene primer amplification that nucleated cell counts were estimated. The table came from immunoSEQ multiplex PCR; TCRdb's copy has only in-frame clones and leaves some out. D and trimming were read from the DNA, whereas the V and J calls and clone size are those reported in that table. The sample yields about 130,000 clones, roughly 87% seen once. From germline, CDR1 is SGHRS and CDR2 YFSETQ. The CDR3 is made up of 16 amino acids. Deletions cut 0 bases from V and 7 bases from J, with 20 bases between. This TCR derives from a man aged 80 or over with active or convalescent COVID-19. The V call is TRBV5-1, the J call TRBJ2-7; maybe TRBD2 (6 bases). The source material was peripheral blood. DNA of the CDR3: TGCGCCAGCAGCTTGGCTGGCGGGGAAGGTTTTAGAGAGCAGTACTTC. Encoded protein: CASSLAGGEGFREQYF.